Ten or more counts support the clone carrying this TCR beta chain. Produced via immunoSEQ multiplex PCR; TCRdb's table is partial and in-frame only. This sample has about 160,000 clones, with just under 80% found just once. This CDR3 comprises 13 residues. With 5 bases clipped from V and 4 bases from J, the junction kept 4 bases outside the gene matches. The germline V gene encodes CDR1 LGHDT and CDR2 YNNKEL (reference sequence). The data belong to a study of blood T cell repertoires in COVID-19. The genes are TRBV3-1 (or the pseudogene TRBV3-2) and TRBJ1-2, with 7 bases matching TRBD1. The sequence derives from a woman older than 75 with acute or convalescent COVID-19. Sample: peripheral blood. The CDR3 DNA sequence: TGTGCCAGCAGCTCCTGGACAGGCTATGGCTACACCTTC. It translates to CASSSWTGYGYTF.